Listed here are 9 T cell receptor beta chains from one sample, sequenced in a study of identical twins. MiXCR, run by TCRdb on the 5' RACE reads, gives a single entry per CDR3 protein. In the table there are roughly 260,000 distinct CDR3 sequences, 11% to 15% of which are singletons. The sample was memory (CD45RO+) T cells sorted from blood. The origin of the receptors is a woman younger than 30 in good health.

For this clonotype: Just one base apart from a much larger clone, this may be a read error. The V call is TRBV20-1, the J call TRBJ1-1, with D uncertain. This CDR3 is 11 amino acids long. Trimming shortened V by 3 bases and J by 1 base, and 3 bases separated the two germline ends. Germline CDR1 reads DFQATT; CDR2 reads SNEGSKA (reference sequence). The chain's CDR3 is CSARANTEAFF. In DNA form, the CDR3 reads TGCAGTGCTAGGGCGAACACTGAAGCTTTCTTT.

This clonotype came up a few times. V usage is TRBV7-9 and J usage is TRBJ2-1; a weak D match, TRBD1 (6 bases). V gave up 3 bases and J gave up 13 bases, with 16 bases separating them. The germline V gene encodes CDR1 SEHNR and CDR2 FQNEAQ (reference sequence). The CDR3 consists of 13 residues. CDR3 residues: CASSFATGHGQFF. The DNA for the CDR3 is TGTGCCAGCAGCTTTGCCACGGGACACGGTCAGTTCTTC.

The rearrangement joins TRBV6-2 or TRBV6-3 to TRBJ1-1; possibly TRBD1 for D (5 bases). This CDR3 has 15 residues. V was cut by 0 bases and J by 5 bases, with 13 bases left in between. Germline CDR1 reads MNHEY; CDR2 reads SVGEGT. The CDR3 reads CASSYSTGLRTEAFF. Written as DNA, the CDR3 is TGTGCCAGCAGTTACTCTACGGGACTCAGGACTGAAGCTTTCTTT.

The rearrangement links TRBV29-1 to TRBJ2-2; D could derive from TRBD1 or TRBD2 (6 bases each). The CDR3 contains 13 residues. The germline V gene encodes CDR1 SQVTM and CDR2 ANQGSEA. The V end lost 7 bases, the J end lost 8 bases, and 17 bases lay between the germline ends. The CDR3 sequence: CSALSGEAGELFF. CDR3 nucleotide sequence: TGCAGCGCTCTATCAGGGGAGGCGGGGGAGCTGTTTTTT.

At least ten counts were recorded for this clonotype. J is TRBJ2-5 and V is TRBV20-1; D is ambiguous. CDR3 size: 13 residues. Per germline, CDR1 DFQATT and CDR2 SNEGSKA (reference sequence). Trimming cost V 2 bases and J 2 bases, with 9 bases left between them. The CDR3 spells CSARPYEQETQYF. The CDR3 region has the DNA TGCAGTGCTAGACCATACGAACAAGAGACCCAGTACTTC.

There are a few counts of this clonotype. The chain is built from TRBV4-1 and TRBJ2-1; D gene uncertain. CDR3 size: 14 residues. V was trimmed by 5 bases and J by 12 bases, leaving 20 bases between them. Germline V gene data show CDR1 as MGHRA and CDR2 as YSYEKL. The CDR3 protein is CASSSSGMRRAQFF. The CDR3 coding sequence is TGCGCCAGCAGCAGCAGTGGCATGAGAAGGGCGCAGTTCTTC.

This clonotype was seen a few times. This chain uses TRBV20-1 with TRBJ2-2; the D gene is possibly TRBD1 (6 bases). This CDR3 is 16 amino acids long. Trimming took 0 bases from V and 6 from J, leaving 17 bases between them. CDR1 is DFQATT, CDR2 SNEGSKA, per germline (reference sequence). CDR3 in amino acids: CSAREAGTGYSGELFF. DNA of the CDR3: TGCAGTGCTAGAGAGGCGGGTACAGGGTATTCCGGGGAGCTGTTTTTT.

This clonotype was seen a few times. The rearrangement joins TRBV6-6 to TRBJ1-2, with D unresolved. Trimming left V 6 bases short and J 6 bases short, with 14 bases between. The CDR3 length is 13 residues. Per the germline V gene, CDR1 is MNHNY and CDR2 is SVGAGI (reference sequence). In DNA, the CDR3 is TGTGCCAGCAGCCGGAGAGACGCCAATGGCTACACCTTC. Translated, it gives CASSRRDANGYTF.

V gene TRBV5-1 combines with J gene TRBJ2-7; D is undetermined. Trimming shortened V by 4 bases and J by 5 bases, and 7 bases separated the two germline ends. This CDR3 region has 11 residues. CDR1 is SGHRS, CDR2 YFSETQ, per germline. The CDR3 spells CASSLHNEQYF. CDR3 nucleotides: TGCGCCAGCAGCCTACATAACGAGCAGTACTTC.